This TCR beta chain originates from a study of metastatic and nonmetastatic thyroid tumors. Study-wide context: Malignant and benign thyroid patients had repertoires compared in peripheral blood and tumor or nodule tissue. The study's findings and limits: Within blood and tumor, benign nodules reportedly had significantly lower TCR beta diversity than malignant thyroid tumors did.

Germline lookup yields CDR1 MDHEN and CDR2 SYDVKM. The length of the CDR3 is 14 residues. V was cut by 4 bases and J by 6 bases, with 15 bases left in between. In its sample, this clone was seen many times. Antigen: not known. How the authors handled the data: Clinicopathological groups differed in CDR3, with these differences serving to build a distant-metastasis classifier for papillary thyroid cancer. TCRdb reprocessed the PCR reads using MiXCR. These V and J calls originate from TCRdb's pipeline instead of the authors' own analysis. Of roughly 15,000 clones in the sample, roughly 12% were seen once. Each patient went into thyroid surgery without having received any treatment.

This sequence joins TRBV28 and TRBJ1-1; no clear D gene. This TCR was recovered from a female donor with papillary thyroid cancer or a benign thyroid nodule (not recorded which). Some clones in this sample may be carry-over from other donors' samples. The source material was blood. Written as DNA, the CDR3 is TGTGCCAGCAGTTATCGGCGGCCTAGGGCTGAAGCTTTCTTT. Translating it yields CASSYRRPRAEAFF.